The 29 T cell receptor beta chains in this list originate from one sample, sequenced in a study of shared clonotypes between healthy human individuals. The protocol was immunoSEQ multiplex PCR, while the TCRdb copy is restricted to in-frame clones and leaves out a portion. The sample lists about 680,000 clones; approximately 79% were seen once. The sample taken for sequencing was memory CD4+ T cells sorted from blood. Regarding subset: CD45RA-negative fraction. Source of these receptors: a woman in her 30s in good health.

This rearrangement joins TRBV7-3 to TRBJ2-6, with 7 bases identical to TRBD1. The CDR3 loop spans 17 amino acids. CDR1 is SGHTA and CDR2 is FQGTGA in the germline V gene. With 5 bases clipped from V and 4 bases from J, the junction kept 11 bases outside the gene matches. The CDR3 loop reads CASSAGQVPRGANVLTF. Written as DNA, the CDR3 is TGTGCCAGCAGCGCAGGACAGGTCCCGAGAGGGGCCAACGTCCTGACTTTC.

The CDR3 DNA reads TGTGCCAGCAGTCCCGCGGGTAGGAGAGAGCAGTACTTC. This sequence encodes CASSPAGRREQYF. The V and J genes are TRBV7-9 and TRBJ2-7; weak D call: TRBD2 (5 bases). The CDR3 is 13 residues long. CDR1 is SEHNR and CDR2 is FQNEAQ in the germline V gene (reference sequence). V was clipped by 6 bases and J by 7 bases, with 16 bases between them.

The chain combines TRBV6-5 with TRBJ2-5, with TRBD2 matching over 8 bases. CDR3 length equals 16 residues. V lost 0 bases, J lost 3 bases, and 6 bases stayed unmatched. Germline V gene data show CDR1 as MNHEY and CDR2 as SVGAGI. This chain's CDR3 is CASSYSTGGPKETQYF. The CDR3, as DNA: TGTGCCAGCAGTTACTCGACGGGAGGGCCTAAAGAGACCCAGTACTTC.

The V call is TRBV5-1, the J call TRBJ2-7; D ambiguous. The germline V gene encodes CDR1 SGHRS and CDR2 YFSETQ. The length of the CDR3 is 15 residues. Trimming cost V 5 bases and J 1 base, with 16 bases left between them. The CDR3 loop reads CASRTEPGMSYEQYF. CDR3 bases: TGCGCCAGCAGAACCGAACCTGGGATGTCCTACGAGCAGTACTTC.

The V and J genes are TRBV27 and TRBJ2-7; 11 bases align to TRBD1. The CDR3 has 17 residues. Germline V gene lookup returns CDR1 MNHEY and CDR2 SMNVEV (reference sequence). V shed 5 bases, J shed 6 bases, and the junction held 15 bases outside the gene matches. The CDR3 DNA sequence: TGTGCCAGCAGTGCCTATATCGGGACAGGGGGTATAGGCGAGCAGTACTTC. It codes for CASSAYIGTGGIGEQYF.

This chain connects TRBV27 to TRBJ2-5; D possibly corresponds to TRBD2 (5 bases). Gene TRBJ2-7 matches the end of the DNA better, so the J call may be wrong. CDR3 length: 14 residues. The germline CDR1 and CDR2 sequences are MNHEY and SMNVEV (reference sequence). The CDR3 nucleotides read TGTGCCAGCAGAGGACTCCGGAGCTCCTACGAGCAGTACTTC. This codes for CASRGLRSSYEQYF.

This clone was seen more than once but under ten times. In DNA form, the CDR3 reads TGTGCCAGCAGTTTCACGGGGGTCTCTGGGGCCAACGTCCTGACTTTC. This encodes CASSFTGVSGANVLTF. The chain joins TRBV27 to TRBJ2-6, with D maybe TRBD2 (6 bases). The CDR3 covers 16 residues. CDR1 MNHEY and CDR2 SMNVEV come from the germline V gene (reference sequence). Trimming cost V 3 bases and J 0 bases, with 9 bases left between them.

V usage is TRBV5-1 and J usage is TRBJ1-4, with D perhaps TRBD1 (6 bases). Germline V gene data show CDR1 as SGHRS and CDR2 as YFSETQ. Trimming removed 7 bases from V and 5 bases from J, with 18 bases in between. The CDR3 totals 15 residues. CDR3 residues: CASSPMTGRNEKLFF. The CDR3 nucleotides read TGCGCCAGCTCGCCCATGACAGGACGGAATGAAAAACTGTTTTTT. The full variable domain, rest sourced from reference TRBV5-1 and TRBJ1-4, is KAGVTQTPRYLIKTRGQQVTLSCSPISGHRSVSWYQQTPGQGLQFLFEYFSETQRNKGNFPGRFSGRQFSNSRSEMNVSTLELGDSALYLCASSPMTGRNEKLFFGSGTQLSVL.

J is TRBJ2-2 and V is TRBV5-1; D is undetermined. The ends were cut back, 4 bases at V and 0 bases at J, with 16 bases in the middle. CDR1 SGHRS and CDR2 YFSETQ come from the germline V gene. The CDR3 runs to 17 residues. CDR3 sequence (DNA): TGCGCCAGCAGCCCCGGTCCCCCCTCGGCGAACACCGGGGAGCTGTTTTTT. This gives the protein CASSPGPPSANTGELFF.

This clone was recorded a few times. This chain joins TRBV30 and TRBJ1-5, with D perhaps matching TRBD1 (6 bases). CDR3 length: 13 residues. V was shortened by 1 base and J by 4 bases, with 8 bases between the two germline ends. Germline-derived CDR1 and CDR2 are GTSNPN and SVGIG (reference sequence). For the CDR3, the DNA is TGTGCCTGGAGTGGGACAGAGAATCAGCCCCAGCATTTT. Translated, it gives CAWSGTENQPQHF. Full variable domain (missing parts from reference TRBV30 and TRBJ1-5): SQTIHQWPATLVQPVGSPLSLECTVEGTSNPNLYWYRQAAGRGLQLLFYSVGIGQISSEVPQNLSASRPQDRQFILSSKKLLLSDSGFYLCAWSGTENQPQHFGDGTRLSIL.

The chain recombines TRBV4-1 with TRBJ2-3; D unclear. The CDR3 consists of 14 residues. In germline, CDR1 is MGHRA, CDR2 YSYEKL. Trimming took off 2 bases at V and 2 bases at J, with 8 bases between the two ends. DNA for the CDR3: TGCGCCAGCAGCCAAATAGGGAACACAGATACGCAGTATTTT. Protein product: CASSQIGNTDTQYF.

This clone was picked up many times. The V and J genes are TRBV29-1 and TRBJ2-5, with D unresolved. The CDR3 length is 13 residues. Germline V gene sequence: CDR1 SQVTM, CDR2 ANQGSEA. V was clipped by 5 bases and J by 5 bases, with 15 bases between them. The CDR3: CSVSPRLLETQYF. CDR3 nucleotides: TGCAGCGTTTCCCCTCGATTGCTGGAGACCCAGTACTTC. The entire variable domain, with the rest obtained from reference TRBV29-1 and TRBJ2-5, is as follows: SAVISQKPSRDICQRGTSLTIQCQVDSQVTMMFWYRQQPGQSLTLIATANQGSEATYESGFVIDKFPISRPNLTFSTLTVSNMSPEDSSIYLCSVSPRLLETQYFGPGTRLLVL.

The chain carries TRBV20-1 and TRBJ1-2; a weak D match, TRBD1 (5 bases). The CDR3 totals 11 residues. Germline V gene sequence: CDR1 DFQATT, CDR2 SNEGSKA (reference sequence). The CDR3 sequence: CGGTTDYGYTF. The DNA for the CDR3 is TGCGGAGGGACGACGGACTATGGCTACACCTTC.

This clone appeared once. This chain joins TRBV5-4 and TRBJ2-5, with D perhaps being TRBD1 or TRBD2 (7 bases each). This CDR3 has 15 amino acids. V lost 10 bases and J lost 1, with 20 bases in between. Germline CDR1 reads SGHNT; CDR2 reads YYREEE (reference sequence). The CDR3 reads CAVRGRGGAQETQYF. DNA of the CDR3: TGTGCCGTAAGGGGGCGAGGGGGGGCCCAAGAGACCCAGTACTTC.

The rearrangement joins TRBV6-6 to TRBJ2-7; 7 bases line up with TRBD1. The trim removed 5 bases at V and 3 bases at J, leaving 7 bases unmatched. This CDR3 is 14 amino acids long. Germline V CDR1 and CDR2: MNHNY, SVGAGI (reference sequence). The CDR3 spells CASSTGTVNYEQYF. CDR3 in DNA: TGTGCCAGCAGTACCGGGACAGTAAACTACGAGCAGTACTTC.

This chain joins TRBV5-1 and TRBJ2-2; 11 positions match TRBD2. The junction had 9 bases not matched to a gene; V was cut back by 4 bases and J by 7 bases. This CDR3 spans 16 amino acids. Per germline, CDR1 SGHRS and CDR2 YFSETQ. CDR3 in amino acids: CASSRGSSGRHGELFF. The DNA for the CDR3 is TGCGCCAGCAGCCGGGGCTCTAGCGGGAGGCACGGGGAGCTGTTTTTT. Supplemented by reference TRBV5-1 and TRBJ2-2, the full variable domain reads KAGVTQTPRYLIKTRGQQVTLSCSPISGHRSVSWYQQTPGQGLQFLFEYFSETQRNKGNFPGRFSGRQFSNSRSEMNVSTLELGDSALYLCASSRGSSGRHGELFFGEGSRLTVL.

The rearrangement links TRBV28 to TRBJ2-6, with D possibly matching TRBD2 (7 bases). Germline CDR1 is MDHEN and CDR2 is SYDVKM. V gave up 5 bases and J gave up 0 bases, with 29 bases separating them. The CDR3 has 22 residues. CDR3 residues: CASSPNYGGAGGINSGANVLTF. The CDR3 DNA sequence: TGTGCCAGCAGTCCAAATTATGGGGGGGCAGGCGGTATTAACTCTGGGGCCAACGTCCTGACTTTC.

The rearrangement uses TRBV19 and TRBJ1-2; weak D call: TRBD1 (6 bases). Trimming removed 4 bases from V and 3 bases from J, with 9 bases in between. Germline V CDR1 and CDR2: LNHDA, SQIVND (reference sequence). The CDR3 loop spans 13 amino acids. CDR3 in amino acids: CASSKGVDYGYTF. The CDR3 DNA sequence: TGTGCCAGTAGTAAGGGGGTAGACTATGGCTACACCTTC.

As concerns this clone: The sample carries other DNA sequences with the same CDR3. The chain employs TRBV5-1 and TRBJ2-2; 7 nucleotides align to TRBD2. Germline V lookup: CDR1 SGHRS, CDR2 YFSETQ. There are 16 residues in the CDR3. V trimming: 0 bases; J trimming: 6 bases; junction bases outside the gene matches: 8. The CDR3, as DNA: TGCGCCAGCAGCTTGGGGGGGGGAGCTCGGTCCGGGGAGCTGTTTTTT. This encodes CASSLGGGARSGELFF.

The chain joins TRBV19 to TRBJ2-7; TRBD1 matches at 8 bases. This CDR3 spans 14 amino acids. Germline assignment: CDR1 LNHDA and CDR2 SQIVND (reference sequence). V trimming: 10 bases; J trimming: 1 base; junction bases outside the gene matches: 9. DNA of the CDR3: TGTGCCACCACCCCCACAGGGGGATCCTACGAGCAGTACTTC. Translation: CATTPTGGSYEQYF. The full variable domain, its missing parts supplied by reference TRBV19 and TRBJ2-7, is DGGITQSPKYLFRKEGQNVTLSCEQNLNHDAMYWYRQDPGQGLRLIYYSQIVNDFQKGDIAEGYSVSREKKESFPLTVTSAQKNPTAFYLCATTPTGGSYEQYFGPGTRLTVT.

The chain employs TRBV7-2 and TRBJ2-3; the D is unclear. CDR1 SGHTA and CDR2 FQGNSA come from the germline V gene. Trimming stripped 1 base from V and 5 bases from J, with 7 bases between. CDR3 size: 13 residues. The chain's CDR3 is CASSLVLGDTQYF. As DNA, the CDR3 is TGTGCCAGCAGCTTAGTTTTGGGAGATACGCAGTATTTT.

This chain uses TRBV10-3 with TRBJ2-7, with TRBD2 identical over 10 bases. The CDR3 is 14 amino acids. The junction had 7 bases not matched to a gene; V was cut back by 3 bases and J by 8 bases. The germline CDR1 and CDR2 sequences are ENHRY and SYGVKD. CDR3 sequence reads: CAISEGTSARQQYF. CDR3 DNA sequence: TGTGCCATCAGTGAAGGGACTAGCGCGAGACAGCAGTACTTC.

The chain employs TRBV5-8 and TRBJ2-1; 11 bases are a match to TRBD2. CDR1 SGHTS and CDR2 YDEGEE come from the germline V gene. V lost 5 bases to trimming and J lost 5 bases; unmatched junction nucleotides: 6. There are 15 residues in the CDR3. CDR3 sequence reads: CASSFPGLADNEQFF. The CDR3, as DNA: TGTGCCAGCAGTTTTCCGGGACTAGCGGACAATGAGCAGTTCTTC.

This chain links TRBV5-4 with TRBJ2-3, with 12 bases that match TRBD2. There are 16 residues in the CDR3. J gave up 2 bases and V 2 bases, and 3 bases lay outside the gene matches. Germline V gives CDR1 SGHNT, CDR2 YYREEE (reference sequence). The CDR3 spells CASSFGLAGSTDTQYF. The DNA for the CDR3 is TGTGCCAGCAGCTTTGGACTAGCGGGATCCACAGATACGCAGTATTTT.

This chain joins TRBV5-1 and TRBJ2-3, with D maybe TRBD2 (5 bases). Deletions cut 1 base from V and 0 bases from J, with 21 bases between. Germline lookup yields CDR1 SGHRS and CDR2 YFSETQ. There are 19 residues in the CDR3. For the CDR3, the DNA is TGCGCCAGCAGCTTGATAAGCGGAACCCAACATGGAAGCACAGATACGCAGTATTTT. Its protein is CASSLISGTQHGSTDTQYF.

This chain links TRBV4-2 with TRBJ2-7; 10 bases match TRBD2. Germline CDR1 LGHNA, CDR2 YNFKEQ. V lost 0 bases, J lost 0 bases, and 11 bases stayed unmatched. The CDR3 runs 19 residues. Here the CDR3 reads CASSQDMASGRIDSYEQYF. The CDR3 bases are TGTGCCAGCAGCCAAGACATGGCTAGCGGGAGAATCGACTCCTACGAGCAGTACTTC.

This chain joins TRBV19 and TRBJ1-2; 9 positions agree with TRBD1. The V gene end was trimmed by 6 bases and the J gene end by 6 bases; junction bases not matched to a gene: 5. Germline V gene lookup returns CDR1 LNHDA and CDR2 SQIVND (reference sequence). This CDR3 is built from 13 residues. The CDR3 sequence: CASSPWDRDGYTF. The CDR3, as DNA: TGTGCCAGTAGCCCCTGGGACAGGGATGGCTACACCTTC.

This clone occurred once. In DNA form, the CDR3 reads TGTGCCAGCCGAGGGGGCTTAAATGAAAAACTGTTTTTT. Protein: CASRGGLNEKLFF. The chain combines TRBV19 with TRBJ1-4; 7 positions agree with TRBD1. V lost 9 bases and J lost 5; bases outside the gene matches: 6. Germline-derived CDR1 and CDR2 are LNHDA and SQIVND (reference sequence). This CDR3 spans 13 amino acids.

V is TRBV2 and J is TRBJ2-2; tentative D call: TRBD1 (6 bases). Germline lookup yields CDR1 SNHLY and CDR2 FYNNEI. The ends were cut back, 6 bases at V and 8 bases at J, with 7 bases in the middle. This CDR3 is 11 amino acids long. For the CDR3, the DNA is TGTGCCAGCAGAGGGACAGGGGAGCTGTTTTTT. Protein sequence: CASRGTGELFF.